The T cell receptor (beta chain) described here comes from a study of identical twins. This clonotype was picked up a small number of times. A single record per CDR3 protein comes from TCRdb applying MiXCR to the 5' RACE reads. Here the sample spans some 660,000 distinct CDR3 sequences, 8.6% being singletons. The V end lost 7 bases, the J end lost 4 bases, and 18 bases lay between the germline ends. CDR1 and CDR2 from the germline V gene are MNHNS and SASEGT. The CDR3 length is 15 residues. The same data also went into a second study, on yellow fever vaccine responses in identical twins.

V is TRBV6-1 and J is TRBJ2-3, with a weak D call TRBD1 (6 bases). Sequencing was done on a sample of PBMCs. This TCR derives from a young woman in good health. The CDR3 sequence: CASTPAGGHADTQYF. The DNA for the CDR3 is TGTGCCAGCACCCCCGCTGGGGGACATGCAGATACGCAGTATTTT.